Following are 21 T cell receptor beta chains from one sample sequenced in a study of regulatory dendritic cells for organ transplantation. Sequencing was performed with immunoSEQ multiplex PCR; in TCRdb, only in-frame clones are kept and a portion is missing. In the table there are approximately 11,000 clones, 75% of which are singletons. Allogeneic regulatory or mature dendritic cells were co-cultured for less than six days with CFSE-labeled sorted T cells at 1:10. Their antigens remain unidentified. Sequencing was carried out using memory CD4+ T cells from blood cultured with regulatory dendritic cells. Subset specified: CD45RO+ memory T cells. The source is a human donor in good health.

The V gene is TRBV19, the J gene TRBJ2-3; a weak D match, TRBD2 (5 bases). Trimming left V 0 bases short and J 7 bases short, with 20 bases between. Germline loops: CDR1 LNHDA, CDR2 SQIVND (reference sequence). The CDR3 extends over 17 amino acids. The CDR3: CASSIDGSNGVGYTQYF. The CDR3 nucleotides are TGTGCCAGTAGTATAGATGGTTCGAACGGGGTTGGGTATACGCAGTATTTT.

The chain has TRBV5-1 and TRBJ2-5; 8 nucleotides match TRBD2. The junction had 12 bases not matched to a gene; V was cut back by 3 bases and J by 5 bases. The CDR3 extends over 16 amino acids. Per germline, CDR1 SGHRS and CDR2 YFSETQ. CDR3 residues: CASSWPGAGERETQYF. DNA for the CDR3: TGCGCCAGCAGCTGGCCCGGAGCGGGGGAGCGGGAGACCCAGTACTTC.

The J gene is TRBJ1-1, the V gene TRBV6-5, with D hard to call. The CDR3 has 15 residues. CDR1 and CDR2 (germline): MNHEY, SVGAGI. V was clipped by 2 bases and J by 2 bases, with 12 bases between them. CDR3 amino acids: CASSYGEVGNTEAFF. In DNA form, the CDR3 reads TGTGCCAGCAGTTACGGGGAGGTGGGCAACACTGAAGCTTTCTTT.

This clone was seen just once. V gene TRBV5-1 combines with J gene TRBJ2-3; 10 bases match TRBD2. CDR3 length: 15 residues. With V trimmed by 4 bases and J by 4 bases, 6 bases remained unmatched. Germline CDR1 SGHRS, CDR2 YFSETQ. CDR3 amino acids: CASSLQRGGADTQYF. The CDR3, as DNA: TGCGCCAGCAGCCTCCAGCGGGGGGGCGCAGATACGCAGTATTTT. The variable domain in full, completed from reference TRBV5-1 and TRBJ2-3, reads KAGVTQTPRYLIKTRGQQVTLSCSPISGHRSVSWYQQTPGQGLQFLFEYFSETQRNKGNFPGRFSGRQFSNSRSEMNVSTLELGDSALYLCASSLQRGGADTQYFGPGTRLTVL.

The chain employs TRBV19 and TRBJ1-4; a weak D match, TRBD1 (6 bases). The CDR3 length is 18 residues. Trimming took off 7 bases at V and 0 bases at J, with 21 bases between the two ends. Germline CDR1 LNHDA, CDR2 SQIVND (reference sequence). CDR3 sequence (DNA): TGTGCCAGTACCCCCAGTGGGGGGGGCTCCGCAACTAATGAAAAACTGTTTTTT. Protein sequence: CASTPSGGGSATNEKLFF.

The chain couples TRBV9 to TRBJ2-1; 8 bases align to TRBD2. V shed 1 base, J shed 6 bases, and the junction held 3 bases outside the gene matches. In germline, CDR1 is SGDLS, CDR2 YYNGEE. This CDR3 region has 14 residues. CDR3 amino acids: CASSVTGGPNEQFF. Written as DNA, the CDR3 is TGTGCCAGCAGCGTAACGGGGGGGCCCAATGAGCAGTTCTTC.

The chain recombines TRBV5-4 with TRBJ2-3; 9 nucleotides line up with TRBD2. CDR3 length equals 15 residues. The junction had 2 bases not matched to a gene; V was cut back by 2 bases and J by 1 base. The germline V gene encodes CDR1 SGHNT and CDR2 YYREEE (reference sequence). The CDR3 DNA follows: TGTGCCAGCAGCTTTAAGCGGGGGGGCACAGATACGCAGTATTTT. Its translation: CASSFKRGGTDTQYF.

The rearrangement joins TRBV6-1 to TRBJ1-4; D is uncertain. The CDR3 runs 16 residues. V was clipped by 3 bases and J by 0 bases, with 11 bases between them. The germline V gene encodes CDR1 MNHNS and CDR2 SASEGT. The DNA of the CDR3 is TGTGCCAGCAGTGATAGGTTCGGAGCAACTAATGAAAAACTGTTTTTT. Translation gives CASSDRFGATNEKLFF.

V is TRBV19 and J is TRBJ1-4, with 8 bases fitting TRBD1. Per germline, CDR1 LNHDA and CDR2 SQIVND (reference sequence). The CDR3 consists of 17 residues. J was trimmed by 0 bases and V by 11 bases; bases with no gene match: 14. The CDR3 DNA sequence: TGTGCCGCAAGCCCGAGACAGGGGCTTTCAACTAATGAAAAACTGTTTTTT. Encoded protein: CAASPRQGLSTNEKLFF.

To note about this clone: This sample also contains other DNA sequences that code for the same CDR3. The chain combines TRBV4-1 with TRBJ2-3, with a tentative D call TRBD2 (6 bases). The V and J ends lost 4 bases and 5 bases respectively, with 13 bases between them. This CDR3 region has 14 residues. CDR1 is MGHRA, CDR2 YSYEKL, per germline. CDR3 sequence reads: CASSPRDGGDTQYF. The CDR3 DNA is TGCGCCAGCAGCCCTCGGGACGGGGGAGATACGCAGTATTTT.

CDR3 in DNA: TGTGCCAGCAGTGCGGGTAGCGGGGAGTCATACAATGAGCAGTTCTTC. Residues: CASSAGSGESYNEQFF. The rearrangement links TRBV6-1 to TRBJ2-1, with 8 bases that match TRBD2. The CDR3 sequence is 16 residues long. The V gene end was trimmed by 4 bases and the J gene end by 4 bases; junction bases not matched to a gene: 9. Germline lookup yields CDR1 MNHNS and CDR2 SASEGT.

The CDR3 reads CASSNRQGGFNQPQHF. CDR3 in DNA: TGTGCCAGTAGTAATCGACAGGGAGGTTTCAATCAGCCCCAGCATTTT. This chain links TRBV19 with TRBJ1-5; 7 bases map to TRBD1. V lost 4 bases, J lost 3 bases, and 9 bases stayed unmatched. The CDR3 spans 16 residues. Germline loops: CDR1 LNHDA, CDR2 SQIVND (reference sequence).

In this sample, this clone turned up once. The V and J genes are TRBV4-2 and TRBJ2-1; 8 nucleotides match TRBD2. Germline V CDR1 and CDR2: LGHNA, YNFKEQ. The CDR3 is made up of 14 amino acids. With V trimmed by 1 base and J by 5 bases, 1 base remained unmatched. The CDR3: CASSQGRGDNEQFF. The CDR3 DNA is TGTGCCAGCAGCCAAGGGCGGGGGGACAATGAGCAGTTCTTC.

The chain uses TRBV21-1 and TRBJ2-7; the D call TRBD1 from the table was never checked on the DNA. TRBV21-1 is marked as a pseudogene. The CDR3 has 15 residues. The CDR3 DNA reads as TGTGCCAGCAGCAAAGAAGGGGTTCGTGAGTACGAGCAGTACTTC. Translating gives CASSKEGVREYEQYF.

CDR3 DNA sequence: TGTGCTAGTGGTTTGCCACTCGGACAGGGGGTCACTGAAGCTTTCTTT. Encoded protein: CASGLPLGQGVTEAFF. This chain links TRBV12-5 with TRBJ1-1, with 10 bases that match TRBD1. Trimming took 2 bases from V and 4 from J; bases not matched to a gene: 7. The germline V gene has CDR1 LGHNT and CDR2 FRNRAP. CDR3 length equals 16 residues.

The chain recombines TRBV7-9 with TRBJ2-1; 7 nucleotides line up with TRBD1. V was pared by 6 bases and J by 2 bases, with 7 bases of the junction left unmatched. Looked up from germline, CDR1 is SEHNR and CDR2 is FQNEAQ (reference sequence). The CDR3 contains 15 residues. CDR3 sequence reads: CASRPGQSTYNEQFF. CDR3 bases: TGTGCCAGCAGGCCGGGACAGAGCACCTACAATGAGCAGTTCTTC.

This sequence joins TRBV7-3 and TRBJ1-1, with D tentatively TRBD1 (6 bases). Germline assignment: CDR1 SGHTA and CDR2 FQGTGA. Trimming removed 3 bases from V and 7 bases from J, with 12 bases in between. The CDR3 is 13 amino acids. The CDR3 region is CASSFTGYSEAFF. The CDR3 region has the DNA TGTGCCAGCAGCTTTACAGGGTACAGTGAAGCTTTCTTT.

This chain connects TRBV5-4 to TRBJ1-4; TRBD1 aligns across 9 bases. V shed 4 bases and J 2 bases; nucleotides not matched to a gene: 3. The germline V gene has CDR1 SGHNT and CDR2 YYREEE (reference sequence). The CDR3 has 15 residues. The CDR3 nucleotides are TGTGCCAGCAGCGCGGGACAGGGTACTAATGAAAAACTGTTTTTT. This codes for CASSAGQGTNEKLFF.

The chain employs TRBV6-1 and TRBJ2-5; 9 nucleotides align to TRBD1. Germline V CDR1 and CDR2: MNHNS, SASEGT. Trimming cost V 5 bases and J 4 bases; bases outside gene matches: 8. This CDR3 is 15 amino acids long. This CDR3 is CASSSGTGQAETQYF. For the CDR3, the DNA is TGTGCCAGCAGTTCCGGGACAGGGCAGGCAGAGACCCAGTACTTC.

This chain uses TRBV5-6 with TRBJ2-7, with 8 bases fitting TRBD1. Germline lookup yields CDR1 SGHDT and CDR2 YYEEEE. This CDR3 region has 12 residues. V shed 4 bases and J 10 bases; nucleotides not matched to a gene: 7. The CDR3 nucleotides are TGTGCCAGCAGCCCCGGACAGGGTAATCAGTACTTC. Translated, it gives CASSPGQGNQYF.

The DNA for the CDR3 is TGTGCCAGCAGCCTTCCTAGCGGCTACGAGCAGTACTTC. Its protein is CASSLPSGYEQYF. V usage is TRBV9 and J usage is TRBJ2-7; 7 bases match TRBD2. The CDR3 sequence is 13 residues long. Per the germline V gene, CDR1 is SGDLS and CDR2 is YYNGEE. The V segment lost 4 bases and the J segment 3 bases; nucleotides outside the gene matches: 4.